This is a list of T cell receptor beta chains from one sample in a study of CD8 T cells in ankylosing spondylitis. Each CDR3 protein is one row after TCRdb ran MiXCR on the 5' RACE reads. This table holds around 430,000 distinct CDR3 sequences, approximately 17% found once. Source material: blood, either unsorted or a sorted T cell fraction (not recorded which). The receptors come from a male donor with ankylosing spondylitis. Both conserved end residues are part of each CDR3. Fields, in order: V gene, clone size, D gene, J gene, CDR3 DNA, CDR3 protein. The D gene is left open where the match is weak. Clone size is not always given. Where it is, it says once, few, many or a class for expanded clones.

V: TRBV7-9; size: few; D: NA; J: TRBJ2-7; DNA: TGTGCCAGCAGCTTAGAGGGCAGCTGGAGCTCCTACGAGCAGTACTTC; CDR3: CASSLEGSWSSYEQYF
V: TRBV21-1; size: few; D: NA; J: TRBJ2-1; DNA: TGTGCCAGCAGCAAAGGTTTGTGTTCCCACATAGGTGTGTGTGAGCAGTTCTTC; CDR3: CASSKGLCSHIGVCEQFF
V: TRBV11-2; size: NA; D: NA; J: TRBJ2-7; DNA: TGTGCCAGCAGCTTAGTAGGCAGGGAGAGTGACGAGCAGTACTTC; CDR3: CASSLVGRESDEQYF
V: TRBV28; size: NA; D: NA; J: TRBJ2-6; DNA: TGTGCCAGCACCGCCCCCCGGACTGGCGGTGGGGCCAACGTCCTGACTTTC; CDR3: CASTAPRTGGGANVLTF
V: TRBV5-1; size: NA; D: TRBD1; J: TRBJ1-1; DNA: TGCGCCAGCAGCTTGGCCGGTCAGGGGGACACTGAAGCTTTCTTT; CDR3: CASSLAGQGDTEAFF
V: TRBV20-1; size: few; D: TRBD1; J: TRBJ2-3; DNA: TGCAGTGCCCCCCCGTTGGGGCCAGGGGGTGTGAGAATGGAAAACACAGATACGCAGTATTTT; CDR3: CSAPPLGPGGVRMENTDTQYF
V: TRBV28; size: NA; D: NA; J: TRBJ1-1; DNA: TGTGCCAGCAGTTTGCGTCGGACCTCTGAAGCTTTCTTT; CDR3: CASSLRRTSEAFF
V: TRBV3-1; size: few; D: TRBD1; J: TRBJ2-1; DNA: TGTGCCAGCAGCCAAGAGGCGAGCGGACAGGGGGCGGTAAATGAGCAGTTCTTC; CDR3: CASSQEASGQGAVNEQFF
V: TRBV6-2/TRBV6-3; size: NA; D: NA; J: TRBJ1-2; DNA: TGTGCCAGCAACCCGGCGGGGGGAGACTATGGCTACACCTTC; CDR3: CASNPAGGDYGYTF
V: TRBV5-1; size: NA; D: NA; J: TRBJ2-3; DNA: TGCGCCAGCAGCTTCCGCAGTCTTCCCACAGATACGCAGTATTTT; CDR3: CASSFRSLPTDTQYF
V: TRBV5-1; size: many; D: TRBD2; J: TRBJ2-7; DNA: TGCGCCAGCAGCATCGATGGCGGGAGCCCGGGGGACGAGCAGTACTTC; CDR3: CASSIDGGSPGDEQYF
V: TRBV20-1; size: NA; D: NA; J: TRBJ2-7; DNA: TGCAGTGCTACAATCGGAGTGAGGGGGTACTACGAGCAGTACTTC; CDR3: CSATIGVRGYYEQYF
V: TRBV20-1; size: few; D: NA; J: TRBJ1-1; DNA: TGCAGTGCTAGAGAATGGACAGACTTCCTGAGGTTGAACACTGAAGCTTTCTTT; CDR3: CSAREWTDFLRLNTEAFF
V: TRBV2; size: NA; D: TRBD2; J: TRBJ2-7; DNA: TGTGCCAGCAGTGAGGGAGGGCTCGAGCAGTACTTC; CDR3: CASSEGGLEQYF
V: TRBV5-1; size: many; D: TRBD1; J: TRBJ1-1; DNA: TGCGCCAGCAGTTTTACAGGGGGCAACACTGAAGCTTTCTTT; CDR3: CASSFTGGNTEAFF
V: TRBV7-9; size: few; D: TRBD1; J: TRBJ2-3; DNA: TGTGCCAGCAGCTTAGTGGGACAGGGGTTGGATACGCAGTATTTT; CDR3: CASSLVGQGLDTQYF
V: TRBV19; size: NA; D: NA; J: TRBJ1-1; DNA: TGTGCCAGTAGCGGCGACCCGGAAATCGCTGAAGCTTTCTTT; CDR3: CASSGDPEIAEAFF
V: TRBV4-1; size: few; D: NA; J: TRBJ2-7; DNA: TGCGCCAGCAGCCGGGAGGGGGTCTACGAGCAGTACTTC; CDR3: CASSREGVYEQYF
V: TRBV5-8; size: NA; D: NA; J: TRBJ1-2; DNA: TGTGCCAGCAGCTTCACCCGACAGGCTAGGGATGGCTACACCTTC; CDR3: CASSFTRQARDGYTF
V: TRBV25-1; size: NA; D: NA; J: TRBJ1-2; DNA: TGTGCCAGCAGTGATACAGGGAAAGGCTACACCTTC; CDR3: CASSDTGKGYTF
V: TRBV7-6; size: NA; D: TRBD1; J: TRBJ2-2; DNA: TGTGCCAGCGGGTTTGCGACAGGGCTGAACACCGGGGAGCTGTTTTTT; CDR3: CASGFATGLNTGELFF
V: TRBV3-1; size: NA; D: NA; J: TRBJ1-2; DNA: TGTGCCAGCAGCCACAATCCCACACACCGTGGCCGCCTCCTGCCCGGCTACACCTTC; CDR3: CASSHNPTHRGRLLPGYTF
V: TRBV11-2; size: NA; D: TRBD2; J: TRBJ2-3; DNA: TGTGCCAGCAGCACTAGCGGCAGGCTCACAGATACGCAGTATTTT; CDR3: CASSTSGRLTDTQYF
V: TRBV28; size: NA; D: NA; J: TRBJ1-3; DNA: TGTGCCAGCAGTTTAGACAGGTCATACGGAAACACCATATATTTT; CDR3: CASSLDRSYGNTIYF
V: TRBV4-1; size: NA; D: NA; J: TRBJ2-1; DNA: TGCGCCAGCAGCCAGTCAAGGGTGGGCTACAATGAGCAGTTCTTC; CDR3: CASSQSRVGYNEQFF
V: TRBV6-6; size: few; D: NA; J: TRBJ1-4; DNA: TGTGCCAGCAGTTACTCGAGCGGAGAAAAACTGTTTTTT; CDR3: CASSYSSGEKLFF
V: TRBV4-1; size: few; D: TRBD1; J: TRBJ2-1; DNA: TGCGCCAGCAGCCAGGGGACAGGGCTTGGGTATGAGCAGTTCTTC; CDR3: CASSQGTGLGYEQFF
V: TRBV7-7; size: few; D: TRBD2; J: TRBJ2-2; DNA: TGTGCCAGCAGCGCAACCTCCGGGACTAGCCCCGGGGAGCTGTTTTTT; CDR3: CASSATSGTSPGELFF
V: TRBV5-1; size: few; D: NA; J: TRBJ2-5; DNA: TGCGCCAGCAGCGCGGCAGGGAGTAGGGAGACCCAGTACTTC; CDR3: CASSAAGSRETQYF
V: TRBV7-9; size: NA; D: TRBD2; J: TRBJ2-5; DNA: TGTGCCAGCAGCCCTAGCGGAATGGAGACCCAGTACTTC; CDR3: CASSPSGMETQYF
V: TRBV20-1; size: many; D: TRBD1; J: TRBJ2-4; DNA: TGCAGTGCTAACCCCGACAGGGGCGGATCTGCCAAAAACATTCAGTACTTC; CDR3: CSANPDRGGSAKNIQYF
V: TRBV3-1; size: few; D: TRBD2; J: TRBJ2-3; DNA: TGTGCCAGCAGCCAACGGCGGGGGGGCGGAGATACGCAGTATTTT; CDR3: CASSQRRGGGDTQYF
V: TRBV12-3/TRBV12-4; size: many; D: NA; J: TRBJ1-6; DNA: TGTGCCAGCAGCGCAGGGAAGGGGTCACCCCTCCACTTT; CDR3: CASSAGKGSPLHF
V: TRBV27; size: NA; D: NA; J: TRBJ1-5; DNA: TGTGCCAGCAGTTCCCGCGGGCTTTGGAATCAGCCCCAGCATTTT; CDR3: CASSSRGLWNQPQHF
V: TRBV4-2; size: many; D: NA; J: TRBJ2-2; DNA: TGTGCCAGCAGCCGATCTAGAGCAGTGAACACCGGGGAGCTGTTTTTT; CDR3: CASSRSRAVNTGELFF
V: TRBV6-1; size: once; D: NA; J: TRBJ2-2; DNA: TGTGCCAGCACTCTTCCGGGACTCCTCACCGGGGAGCTGTTTTTT; CDR3: CASTLPGLLTGELFF
V: TRBV29-1; size: many; D: NA; J: TRBJ2-5; DNA: TGCAGCGTGGGGGATTCTGAAGAGACCCAGTACTTC; CDR3: CSVGDSEETQYF
V: TRBV20-1; size: few; D: TRBD2; J: TRBJ2-3; DNA: TGCAGTGCTCCCGTAGCGGGGAAGGGAGATACGCAGTATTTT; CDR3: CSAPVAGKGDTQYF
V: TRBV11-2; size: many; D: TRBD2; J: TRBJ2-2; DNA: TGTGCCAGCAGCTTCAAGACTAGCGGGAGGAAGGACACCGGGGAGCTGTTTTTT; CDR3: CASSFKTSGRKDTGELFF
V: TRBV4-2; size: NA; D: TRBD1; J: TRBJ1-4; DNA: TGTGCCAGCAGCCCTAGGTGGCAGGGGGCAACTAATGAAAAACTGTTTTTT; CDR3: CASSPRWQGATNEKLFF
V: TRBV20-1; size: few; D: NA; J: TRBJ1-1; DNA: TGCAGTGCTAGGGAACAGGGAAGATCCATGAACACTGAAGCTTTCTTT; CDR3: CSAREQGRSMNTEAFF
V: TRBV5-1; size: NA; D: NA; J: TRBJ2-2; DNA: TGCGCCAGCAGCTTGCGGGTGTCGGATATCGGGGAGCTGTTTTTT; CDR3: CASSLRVSDIGELFF
V: TRBV20-1; size: many; D: NA; J: TRBJ1-2; DNA: TGCAGTGCCCCACCGAACAGGGCCCCCAACTATGGCTACACCTTC; CDR3: CSAPPNRAPNYGYTF
V: TRBV14; size: few; D: NA; J: TRBJ2-3; DNA: TGTGCCAGCAGCCAAGGGGGGGGCACAGATACGCAGTATTTT; CDR3: CASSQGGGTDTQYF
V: TRBV20-1; size: few; D: NA; J: TRBJ2-7; DNA: TGCAGTGCTAGAGATTCACAAAGCTACGAGCAGTACTTC; CDR3: CSARDSQSYEQYF
V: TRBV30; size: NA; D: NA; J: TRBJ1-5; DNA: TGTGCCTGGGGGTTAGGGACTTATAGCAATCAGCCCCAGCATTTT; CDR3: CAWGLGTYSNQPQHF
V: TRBV9; size: few; D: NA; J: TRBJ1-6; DNA: TGTGCCAGCAGCGCCGGACTGTCAGATTCACCCCTCCACTTT; CDR3: CASSAGLSDSPLHF